Shown below are 2 T cell receptor beta chains from a single sample sequenced in a study of vaccination and CD4 T cells after COVID-19. Specified time point: late sampling 161 to 241 days after vaccination in three convalescent patients. TCRdb recomputed calls from the PCR reads with MiXCR, one row per CDR3 protein. Among under 30,000 distinct CDR3 sequences, about 49% were seen once, and the ten largest hold about 5.8%. This specimen was CD4+ T cells from blood, taken about 7 months after SARS-CoV-2 vaccination. The receptors here all came from a human donor who had recovered from COVID-19.

This clonotype appeared a few times. The chain is built from TRBV27 and TRBJ1-6, with D possibly being TRBD1 (6 bases). Germline-derived CDR1 and CDR2 are MNHEY and SMNVEV (reference sequence). The ends were cut back, 2 bases at V and 6 bases at J, with 8 bases in the middle. CDR3 length: 14 residues. CDR3 sequence: CASSLRTANSPLHF. The CDR3 DNA follows: TGTGCCAGCAGTTTACGGACAGCTAATTCACCCCTCCACTTT.

The J gene is TRBJ1-5, the V gene TRBV6-1; D might be TRBD1 (5 bases). Between the trimmed V and J ends, which lost 6 bases and 4 bases, there was a span of 10 bases. Per the germline V gene, CDR1 is MNHNS and CDR2 is SASEGT. The CDR3 is 13 amino acids. The CDR3 DNA reads TGTGCCAGCAGAACAGGCGTTAATCAGCCCCAGCATTTT. Its translation: CASRTGVNQPQHF.